Listed below are T cell receptor beta chains from one sample, sequenced in a study of ipilimumab plus nivolumab after autologous stem cell transplantation. Sequenced by immunoSEQ multiplex PCR; TCRdb stores in-frame clones only, minus some. This table has more than 9,500 clones, approximately 69% appearing once. The starting material was PBMCs, obtained in a trial of ipilimumab plus nivolumab as post-transplant consolidation. The receptors were sampled from a male donor with diffuse large B-cell lymphoma. Each CDR3 is given with its conserved first and last residue. D genes are given only for firm matches. Only some rows state a clone size, as once, few, many or a class for expanded clones.

CDR3aa: CASSSGGNNEQFF
CDR3nt: TGTGCCAGCAGCTCCGGGGGAAACAATGAGCAGTTCTTC
v_gene: TRBV5-4
abundance: -
len: 13
d_gene: -
j_gene: TRBJ2-1

CDR3aa: CASSPRVAGDSGELFF
CDR3nt: TGTGCCAGCAGTCCCCGAGTAGCGGGAGACAGCGGGGAGCTGTTTTTT
v_gene: TRBV27
abundance: -
len: 16
d_gene: TRBD2
j_gene: TRBJ2-2

CDR3aa: CASSSVNTEAFF
CDR3nt: TGTGCCAGTAGTAGTGTGAACACTGAAGCTTTCTTT
v_gene: TRBV19
abundance: -
len: 12
d_gene: -
j_gene: TRBJ1-1

CDR3aa: CASSLEGSGGYNEQFF
CDR3nt: TGTGCCAGCAGCTTAGAGGGTAGCGGGGGTTACAATGAGCAGTTCTTC
v_gene: TRBV7-2
abundance: -
len: 16
d_gene: TRBD2
j_gene: TRBJ2-1

CDR3aa: CAIYSGGPTYEQYF
CDR3nt: TGTGCCATTTATAGCGGGGGGCCCACCTACGAGCAGTACTTC
v_gene: TRBV10-3
abundance: -
len: 14
d_gene: TRBD2
j_gene: TRBJ2-7

CDR3aa: CASSYGRGTGELFF
CDR3nt: TGTGCCAGCAGTTACGGGAGGGGGACCGGGGAGCTGTTTTTT
v_gene: TRBV6-5
abundance: few
len: 14
d_gene: -
j_gene: TRBJ2-2

CDR3aa: CASSFSGVYEQYF
CDR3nt: TGTGCCAGCAGCTTTTCAGGGGTCTACGAGCAGTACTTC
v_gene: TRBV5-4
abundance: few
len: 13
d_gene: -
j_gene: TRBJ2-7

CDR3aa: CASSRGRSSYEQYF
CDR3nt: TGTGCCAGCAGCCGCGGACGGAGCTCCTACGAGCAGTACTTC
v_gene: TRBV14
abundance: -
len: 14
d_gene: -
j_gene: TRBJ2-7

CDR3aa: CASRRERGAPQETQYF
CDR3nt: TGTGCCAGCAGGAGGGAGCGGGGGGCCCCACAAGAGACCCAGTACTTC
v_gene: TRBV5-4
abundance: -
len: 16
d_gene: TRBD2
j_gene: TRBJ2-5

CDR3aa: CATLPPGAGKNIQYF
CDR3nt: TGTGCCACCTTACCTCCAGGGGCTGGCAAAAACATTCAGTACTTC
v_gene: TRBV6-1
abundance: -
len: 15
d_gene: -
j_gene: TRBJ2-4

CDR3aa: CASSWDRLSLGHEQYF
CDR3nt: TGTGCCAGCAGTTGGGACAGGTTGTCTCTTGGTCACGAGCAGTACTTC
v_gene: TRBV27
abundance: few
len: 16
d_gene: TRBD1
j_gene: TRBJ2-7

CDR3aa: CASSELGRANNEQFF
CDR3nt: TGTGCCAGCAGTGAATTGGGAAGGGCGAACAATGAGCAGTTCTTC
v_gene: TRBV25-1
abundance: -
len: 15
d_gene: -
j_gene: TRBJ2-1

CDR3aa: CASSERQGNTEAFF
CDR3nt: TGCGCCAGCAGTGAACGACAGGGGAACACTGAAGCTTTCTTT
v_gene: TRBV10-2
abundance: -
len: 14
d_gene: TRBD1
j_gene: TRBJ1-1

CDR3aa: CASSLGLAGLETQYF
CDR3nt: TGTGCCAGCAGCTTGGGACTAGCGGGACTGGAGACCCAGTACTTC
v_gene: TRBV7-7
abundance: few
len: 15
d_gene: TRBD2
j_gene: TRBJ2-5

CDR3aa: CASSAGGYGYTF
CDR3nt: TGTGCCAGTTCAGCAGGGGGCTATGGCTACACCTTC
v_gene: TRBV19
abundance: -
len: 12
d_gene: TRBD1
j_gene: TRBJ1-2

CDR3aa: CASSPRRGLMNTEAFF
CDR3nt: TGCGCCAGCAGCCCCCGGCGGGGGCTCATGAACACTGAAGCTTTCTTT
v_gene: TRBV4-1
abundance: -
len: 16
d_gene: -
j_gene: TRBJ1-1

CDR3aa: CASSYSEETQYF
CDR3nt: TGTGCCAGCTCTTATTCAGAAGAGACCCAGTACTTC
v_gene: TRBV2
abundance: -
len: 12
d_gene: -
j_gene: TRBJ2-5

CDR3aa: CASSLVPSGRAAGELFF
CDR3nt: TGCGCCAGCAGCTTGGTACCCAGCGGGAGGGCCGCCGGGGAGCTGTTTTTT
v_gene: TRBV5-1
abundance: -
len: 17
d_gene: TRBD2
j_gene: TRBJ2-2

CDR3aa: CASSLAWGTSYEQYF
CDR3nt: TGCGCCAGCAGCTTGGCATGGGGGACCTCCTACGAGCAGTACTTC
v_gene: TRBV5-1
abundance: many
len: 15
d_gene: -
j_gene: TRBJ2-7

CDR3aa: CASSIDKDEKNEQFF
CDR3nt: TGTGCCAGTAGTATAGACAAGGACGAGAAGAATGAGCAGTTCTTC
v_gene: TRBV19
abundance: -
len: 15
d_gene: -
j_gene: TRBJ2-1

CDR3aa: CASSQEVGGDRDTGYTF
CDR3nt: TGCGCCAGCAGCCAAGAGGTGGGGGGGGACAGGGATACTGGCTACACCTTC
v_gene: TRBV4-1
abundance: -
len: 17
d_gene: TRBD1
j_gene: TRBJ1-2

CDR3aa: CASGRYNEQFF
CDR3nt: TGTGCCAGCGGACGATACAATGAGCAGTTCTTC
v_gene: TRBV2
abundance: -
len: 11
d_gene: -
j_gene: TRBJ2-1

CDR3aa: CSVVDSFYEQYF
CDR3nt: TGCAGCGTTGTGGACAGCTTCTACGAGCAGTACTTC
v_gene: TRBV29-1
abundance: -
len: 12
d_gene: -
j_gene: TRBJ2-7

CDR3aa: CASSMGTTNEQFF
CDR3nt: TGTGCCAGTAGTATGGGGACCACCAATGAGCAGTTCTTC
v_gene: TRBV19
abundance: large
len: 13
d_gene: -
j_gene: TRBJ2-1

CDR3aa: CASSLPALTGSVTNYGYTF
CDR3nt: TGTGCCAGCAGCCTCCCGGCCTTAACAGGGTCGGTTACTAACTATGGCTACACCTTC
v_gene: TRBV7-9
abundance: -
len: 19
d_gene: -
j_gene: TRBJ1-2

CDR3aa: CASSRQLNQPQHF
CDR3nt: TGTGCCAGTAGTAGACAGCTCAATCAGCCCCAGCATTTT
v_gene: TRBV19
abundance: medium-sized
len: 13
d_gene: -
j_gene: TRBJ1-5

CDR3aa: CASSLAQGGNTIYF
CDR3nt: TGTGCCAGCAGCTTAGCCCAGGGTGGAAACACCATATATTTT
v_gene: TRBV11-2
abundance: -
len: 14
d_gene: -
j_gene: TRBJ1-3

CDR3aa: CASSSRTGRFQPQHF
CDR3nt: TGTGCCAGCAGCTCCAGGACAGGGCGATTTCAGCCCCAGCATTTT
v_gene: TRBV5-6
abundance: -
len: 15
d_gene: TRBD1
j_gene: TRBJ1-5

CDR3aa: CASSNPGLSDSGANVLTF
CDR3nt: TGTGCCAGCAGTAACCCGGGACTCTCCGACTCTGGGGCCAACGTCCTGACTTTC
v_gene: TRBV2
abundance: -
len: 18
d_gene: -
j_gene: TRBJ2-6

CDR3aa: CASSRRDSNYGYTF
CDR3nt: TGTGCCAGCTCCCGTCGGGATTCTAACTATGGCTACACCTTC
v_gene: TRBV18
abundance: once
len: 14
d_gene: -
j_gene: TRBJ1-2

CDR3aa: CASSLEAGGSNTEAFF
CDR3nt: TGCGCCAGCAGCTTGGAGGCAGGGGGCTCGAACACTGAAGCTTTCTTT
v_gene: TRBV5-1
abundance: few
len: 16
d_gene: TRBD1
j_gene: TRBJ1-1

CDR3aa: CSVYGQGSIGTGELFF
CDR3nt: TGCAGCGTTTACGGACAGGGGTCAATAGGTACCGGGGAGCTGTTTTTT
v_gene: TRBV29-1
abundance: -
len: 16
d_gene: TRBD1
j_gene: TRBJ2-2

CDR3aa: CASSLMPGSGGYTF
CDR3nt: TGTGCCAGCAGTCTCATGCCGGGTTCCGGTGGCTACACCTTC
v_gene: TRBV27
abundance: -
len: 14
d_gene: -
j_gene: TRBJ1-2

CDR3aa: CASSPGQGIIYTGELFF
CDR3nt: TGTGCCAGTAGTCCGGGACAGGGGATTATCTACACCGGGGAGCTGTTTTTT
v_gene: TRBV19
abundance: -
len: 17
d_gene: TRBD1
j_gene: TRBJ2-2

CDR3aa: CASSQDWSGELFF
CDR3nt: TGCGCCAGCAGCCAAGATTGGTCCGGGGAGCTGTTTTTT
v_gene: TRBV4-1
abundance: few
len: 13
d_gene: -
j_gene: TRBJ2-2

CDR3aa: CASRLAFCWRAHEQFF
CDR3nt: TGTGCAAGTCGCTTAGCGTTTTGCTGGAGAGCCCATGAGCAGTTCTTC
v_gene: TRBV12-2
abundance: -
len: 16
d_gene: -
j_gene: TRBJ2-1

CDR3aa: CASRRHLYSNQPQHF
CDR3nt: TGTGCCAGCCGTAGACACCTCTATAGCAATCAGCCCCAGCATTTT
v_gene: TRBV28
abundance: -
len: 15
d_gene: -
j_gene: TRBJ1-5

CDR3aa: CASGLVRTGRAKNIQYF
CDR3nt: TGTGCTAGTGGTTTGGTTCGGACAGGGCGAGCCAAAAACATTCAGTACTTC
v_gene: TRBV12-5
abundance: -
len: 17
d_gene: TRBD1
j_gene: TRBJ2-4

CDR3aa: CASSLQGLAYNEQFF
CDR3nt: TGCGCCAGCAGCTTGCAAGGACTAGCCTACAATGAGCAGTTCTTC
v_gene: TRBV5-1
abundance: -
len: 15
d_gene: TRBD2
j_gene: TRBJ2-1

CDR3aa: CASSMTSGAAYEQYF
CDR3nt: TGTGCCAGCAGTATGACTAGCGGGGCCGCCTACGAGCAGTACTTC
v_gene: TRBV27
abundance: -
len: 15
d_gene: TRBD2
j_gene: TRBJ2-7

CDR3aa: CASSDGGNEQFF
CDR3nt: TGTGCCAGCAGCGATGGGGGCAATGAGCAGTTCTTC
v_gene: TRBV7-4
abundance: -
len: 12
d_gene: -
j_gene: TRBJ2-1

CDR3aa: CASSLEVGTEAFF
CDR3nt: TGTGCCAGCAGCTTAGAGGTGGGCACTGAAGCTTTCTTT
v_gene: TRBV7-9
abundance: -
len: 13
d_gene: -
j_gene: TRBJ1-1

CDR3aa: CSVVLYEQYF
CDR3nt: TGCAGCGTCGTACTCTACGAGCAGTACTTC
v_gene: TRBV29-1
abundance: -
len: 10
d_gene: -
j_gene: TRBJ2-7

CDR3aa: CASSIQGANEKLFF
CDR3nt: TGTGCCAGCAGCATACAGGGCGCTAATGAAAAACTGTTTTTT
v_gene: TRBV7-9
abundance: -
len: 14
d_gene: -
j_gene: TRBJ1-4

CDR3aa: CASSSGTWVQQYF
CDR3nt: TGTGCCAGCAGCTCCGGGACTTGGGTTCAGCAGTACTTC
v_gene: TRBV7-9
abundance: -
len: 13
d_gene: -
j_gene: TRBJ2-7

CDR3aa: CASGFRSRVSPLHF
CDR3nt: TGTGCCAGCGGCTTTCGAAGTCGGGTTTCACCCCTCCACTTT
v_gene: TRBV27
abundance: -
len: 14
d_gene: -
j_gene: TRBJ1-6

CDR3aa: CASSLADRVLSGYTF
CDR3nt: TGTGCCAGCAGCTTAGCGGACAGGGTTCTTAGTGGCTACACCTTC
v_gene: TRBV11-2
abundance: -
len: 15
d_gene: TRBD1
j_gene: TRBJ1-2

CDR3aa: CASSPPRTGGYEQYF
CDR3nt: TGTGCCAGCTCACCACCCAGGACAGGGGGCTACGAGCAGTACTTC
v_gene: TRBV18
abundance: -
len: 15
d_gene: TRBD1
j_gene: TRBJ2-7

CDR3aa: CASRPRINEKLFF
CDR3nt: TGCGCCAGCAGGCCCCGTATTAATGAAAAACTGTTTTTT
v_gene: TRBV5-1
abundance: -
len: 13
d_gene: -
j_gene: TRBJ1-4

CDR3aa: CASSTGGNSPLHF
CDR3nt: TGCGCCAGCAGTACAGGAGGGAATTCACCCCTCCACTTT
v_gene: TRBV5-1
abundance: -
len: 13
d_gene: -
j_gene: TRBJ1-6